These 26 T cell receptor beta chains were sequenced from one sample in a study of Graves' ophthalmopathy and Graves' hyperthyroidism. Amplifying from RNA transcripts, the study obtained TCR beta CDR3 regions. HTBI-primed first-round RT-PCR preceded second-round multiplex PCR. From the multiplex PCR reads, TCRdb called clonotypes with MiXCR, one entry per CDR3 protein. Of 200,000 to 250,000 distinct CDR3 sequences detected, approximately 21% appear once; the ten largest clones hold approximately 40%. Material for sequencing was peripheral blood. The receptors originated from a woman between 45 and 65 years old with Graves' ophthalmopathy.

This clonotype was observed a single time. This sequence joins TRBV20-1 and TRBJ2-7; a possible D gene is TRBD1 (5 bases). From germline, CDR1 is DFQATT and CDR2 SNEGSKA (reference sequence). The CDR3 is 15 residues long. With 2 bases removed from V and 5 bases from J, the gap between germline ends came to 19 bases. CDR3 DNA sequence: TGCAGTGCTAGAAGTAACCGGGTCAGGGCCCACGAGCAGTACTTC. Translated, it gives CSARSNRVRAHEQYF.

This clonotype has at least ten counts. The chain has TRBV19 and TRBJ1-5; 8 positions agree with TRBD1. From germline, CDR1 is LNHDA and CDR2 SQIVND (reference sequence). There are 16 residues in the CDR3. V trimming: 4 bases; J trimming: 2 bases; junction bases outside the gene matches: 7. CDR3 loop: CASSSTGGVGNQPQHF. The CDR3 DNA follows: TGTGCCAGTAGTAGCACAGGGGGTGTTGGCAATCAGCCCCAGCATTTT. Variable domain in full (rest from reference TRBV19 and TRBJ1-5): DGGITQSPKYLFRKEGQNVTLSCEQNLNHDAMYWYRQDPGQGLRLIYYSQIVNDFQKGDIAEGYSVSREKKESFPLTVTSAQKNPTAFYLCASSSTGGVGNQPQHFGDGTRLSIL.

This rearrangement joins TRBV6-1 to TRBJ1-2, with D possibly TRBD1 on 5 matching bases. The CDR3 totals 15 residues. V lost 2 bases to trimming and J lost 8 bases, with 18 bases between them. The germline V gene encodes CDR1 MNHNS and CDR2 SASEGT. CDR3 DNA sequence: TGTGCCAGCAGTGAAAGGAGGTGGCAGGGAGGAGGCTACACCTTC. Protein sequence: CASSERRWQGGGYTF.

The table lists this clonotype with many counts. Here the CDR3 reads CASSLGRNPGNTIYF. CDR3 nucleotides: TGTGCCAGCAGTTTGGGGCGCAATCCTGGAAACACCATATATTTT. The chain joins TRBV28 to TRBJ1-3, with D possibly TRBD1 on 5 matching bases. This CDR3 has 15 amino acids. The germline V and J ends were trimmed by 3 bases and 2 bases, with 11 bases remaining between them. Germline loops: CDR1 MDHEN, CDR2 SYDVKM.

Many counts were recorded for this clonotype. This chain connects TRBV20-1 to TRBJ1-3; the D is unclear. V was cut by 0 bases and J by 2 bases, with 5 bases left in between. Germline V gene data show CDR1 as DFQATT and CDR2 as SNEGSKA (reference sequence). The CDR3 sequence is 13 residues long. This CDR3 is CSARENAGNTIYF. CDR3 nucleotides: TGCAGTGCTAGAGAGAATGCTGGAAACACCATATATTTT.

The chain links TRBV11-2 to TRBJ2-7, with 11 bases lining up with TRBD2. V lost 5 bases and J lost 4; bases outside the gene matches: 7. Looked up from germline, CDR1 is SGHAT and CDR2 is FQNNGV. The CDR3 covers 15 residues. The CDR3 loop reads CASSPGPSGRYEQYF. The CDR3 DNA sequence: TGTGCCAGCAGCCCAGGGCCTAGCGGGAGGTACGAGCAGTACTTC.

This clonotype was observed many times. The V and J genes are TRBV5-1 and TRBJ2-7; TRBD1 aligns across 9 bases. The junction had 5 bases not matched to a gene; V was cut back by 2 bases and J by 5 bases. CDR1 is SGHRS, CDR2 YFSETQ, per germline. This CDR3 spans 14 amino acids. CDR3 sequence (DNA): TGCGCCAGCAGCTTTGGGACAGGGAGGGACGAGCAGTACTTC. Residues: CASSFGTGRDEQYF.

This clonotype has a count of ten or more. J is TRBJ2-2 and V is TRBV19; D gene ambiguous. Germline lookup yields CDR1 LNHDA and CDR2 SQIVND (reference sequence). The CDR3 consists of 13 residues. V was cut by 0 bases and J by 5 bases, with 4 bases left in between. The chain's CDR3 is CASSIEGTGELFF. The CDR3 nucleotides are TGTGCCAGTAGTATAGAGGGAACCGGGGAGCTGTTTTTT.

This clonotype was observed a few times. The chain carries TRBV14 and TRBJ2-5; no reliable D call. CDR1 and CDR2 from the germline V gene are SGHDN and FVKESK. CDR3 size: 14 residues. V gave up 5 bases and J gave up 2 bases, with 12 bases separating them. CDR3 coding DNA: TGTGCCAGCAGCGTAAACAGCTTTCAAGAGACCCAGTACTTC. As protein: CASSVNSFQETQYF.

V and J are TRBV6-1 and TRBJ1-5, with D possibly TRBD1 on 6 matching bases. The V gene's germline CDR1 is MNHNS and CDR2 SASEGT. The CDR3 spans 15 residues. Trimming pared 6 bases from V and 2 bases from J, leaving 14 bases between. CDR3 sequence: CASRSQGVGNQPQHF. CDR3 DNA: TGTGCCAGCAGATCACAGGGAGTAGGCAATCAGCCCCAGCATTTT.

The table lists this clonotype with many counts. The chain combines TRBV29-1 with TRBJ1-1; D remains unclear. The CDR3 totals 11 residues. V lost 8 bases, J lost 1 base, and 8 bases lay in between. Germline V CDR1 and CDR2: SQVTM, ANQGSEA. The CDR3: CSTDSNTEAFF. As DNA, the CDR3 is TGCAGCACCGACTCGAACACTGAAGCTTTCTTT.

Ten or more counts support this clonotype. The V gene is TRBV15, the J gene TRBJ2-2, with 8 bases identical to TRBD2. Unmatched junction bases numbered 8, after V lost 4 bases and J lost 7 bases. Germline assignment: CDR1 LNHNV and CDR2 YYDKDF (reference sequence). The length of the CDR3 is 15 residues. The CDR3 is CATSMLAGVGGELFF. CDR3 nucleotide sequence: TGTGCCACCAGCATGCTAGCGGGTGTTGGCGGGGAGCTGTTTTTT.

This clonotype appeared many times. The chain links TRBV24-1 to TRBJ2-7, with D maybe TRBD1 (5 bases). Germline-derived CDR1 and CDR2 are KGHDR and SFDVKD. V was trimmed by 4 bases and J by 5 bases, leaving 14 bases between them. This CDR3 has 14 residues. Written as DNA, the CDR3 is TGTGCCACCAGTGACCTTCGTACAGGCGACGAGCAGTACTTC. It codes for CATSDLRTGDEQYF.

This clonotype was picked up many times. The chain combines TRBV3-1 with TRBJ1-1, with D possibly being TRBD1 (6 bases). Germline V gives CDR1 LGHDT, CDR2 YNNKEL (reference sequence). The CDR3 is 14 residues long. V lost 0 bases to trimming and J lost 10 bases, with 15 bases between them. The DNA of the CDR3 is TGTGCCAGCAGCCAAGATCTTATAGGACAGTTAGCTTTCTTT. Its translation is CASSQDLIGQLAFF.

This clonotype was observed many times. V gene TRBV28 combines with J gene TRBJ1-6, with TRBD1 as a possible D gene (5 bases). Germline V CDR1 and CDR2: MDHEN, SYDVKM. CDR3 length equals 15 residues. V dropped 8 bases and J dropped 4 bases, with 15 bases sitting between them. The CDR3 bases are TGTGCCAGCGGGGGGGGAAGAGGATATAATTCACCCCTCCACTTT. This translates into CASGGGRGYNSPLHF.

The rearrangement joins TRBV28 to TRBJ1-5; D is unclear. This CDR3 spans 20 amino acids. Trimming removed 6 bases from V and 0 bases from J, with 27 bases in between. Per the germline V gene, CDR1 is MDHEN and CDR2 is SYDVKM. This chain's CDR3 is CASRFGASNPTVLSNQPQHF. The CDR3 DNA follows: TGTGCCAGCAGGTTTGGTGCCTCTAATCCAACAGTCCTTAGCAATCAGCCCCAGCATTTT.

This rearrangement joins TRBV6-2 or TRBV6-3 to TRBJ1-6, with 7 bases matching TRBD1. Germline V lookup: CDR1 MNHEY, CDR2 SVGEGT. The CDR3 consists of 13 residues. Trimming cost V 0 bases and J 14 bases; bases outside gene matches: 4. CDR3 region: CASSYSAGQTLHF. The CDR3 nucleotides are TGTGCCAGCAGTTACTCTGCGGGACAGACCCTCCACTTT.

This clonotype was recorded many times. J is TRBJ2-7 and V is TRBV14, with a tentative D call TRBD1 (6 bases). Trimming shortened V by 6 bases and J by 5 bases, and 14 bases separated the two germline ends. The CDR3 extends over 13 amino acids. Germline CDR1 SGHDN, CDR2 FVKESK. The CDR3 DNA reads TGTGCCAGCAGACAGACAGGATGGAACGAGCAGTACTTC. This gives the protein CASRQTGWNEQYF.

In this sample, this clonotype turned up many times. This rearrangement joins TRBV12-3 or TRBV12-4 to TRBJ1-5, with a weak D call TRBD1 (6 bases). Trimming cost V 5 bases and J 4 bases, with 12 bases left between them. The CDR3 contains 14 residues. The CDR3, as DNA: TGTGCCAGCAGTCGCTCAGACAGGAATCAGCCCCAGCATTTT. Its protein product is CASSRSDRNQPQHF.

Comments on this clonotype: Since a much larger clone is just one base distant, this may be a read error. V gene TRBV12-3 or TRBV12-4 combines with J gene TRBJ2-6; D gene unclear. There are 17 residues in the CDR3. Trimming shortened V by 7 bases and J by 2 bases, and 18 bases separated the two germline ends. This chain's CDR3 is CASIQTSLVTGANVLTF. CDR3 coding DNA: TGTGCCAGCATCCAGACCTCGCTGGTAACTGGGGCCAACGTCCTGACTTTC.

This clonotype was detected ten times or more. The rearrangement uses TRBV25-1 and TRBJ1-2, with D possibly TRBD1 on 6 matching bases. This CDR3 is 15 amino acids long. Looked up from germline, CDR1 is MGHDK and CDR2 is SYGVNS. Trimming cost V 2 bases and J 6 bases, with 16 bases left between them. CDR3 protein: CASSEGGGKGDGYTF. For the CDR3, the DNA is TGTGCCAGCAGTGAAGGAGGGGGTAAAGGAGATGGCTACACCTTC.

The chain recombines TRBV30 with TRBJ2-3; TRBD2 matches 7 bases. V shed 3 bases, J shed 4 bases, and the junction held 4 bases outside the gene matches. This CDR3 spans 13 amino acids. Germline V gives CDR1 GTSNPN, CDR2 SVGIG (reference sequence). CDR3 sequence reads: CAWSLGGADTQYF. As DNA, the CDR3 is TGTGCCTGGAGCCTGGGGGGGGCAGATACGCAGTATTTT.

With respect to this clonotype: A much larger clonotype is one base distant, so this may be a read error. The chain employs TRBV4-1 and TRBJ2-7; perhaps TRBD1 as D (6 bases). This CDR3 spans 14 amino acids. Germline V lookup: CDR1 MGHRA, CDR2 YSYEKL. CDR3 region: CASSQEDRTYEQHF. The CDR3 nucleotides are TGCGCCAGCAGCCAAGAAGACAGGACCTACGAGCAGCACTTC.

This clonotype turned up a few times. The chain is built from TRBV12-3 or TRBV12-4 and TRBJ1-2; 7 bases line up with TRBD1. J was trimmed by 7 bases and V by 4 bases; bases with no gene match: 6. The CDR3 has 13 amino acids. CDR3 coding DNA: TGTGCCAGCAGTTACACCGGGACAGTTGGCTACACCTTC. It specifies CASSYTGTVGYTF.

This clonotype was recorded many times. CDR3 bases: TGTGCCACGTCTTGGCAGGGAACTGGGCCCCAGCATTTT. It codes for CATSWQGTGPQHF. This chain joins TRBV6-1 and TRBJ1-5; weak D call: TRBD1 (5 bases). The V end was cut by 10 bases, the J end by 9 bases, with 19 bases between. The CDR3 loop spans 13 amino acids. Germline lookup yields CDR1 MNHNS and CDR2 SASEGT.

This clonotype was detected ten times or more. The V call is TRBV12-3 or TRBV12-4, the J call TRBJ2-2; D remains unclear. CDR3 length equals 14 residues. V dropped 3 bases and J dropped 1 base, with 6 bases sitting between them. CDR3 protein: CASSFQLNTGELFF. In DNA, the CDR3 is TGTGCCAGCAGTTTCCAGCTGAACACCGGGGAGCTGTTTTTT.